What follows describes a single TCR beta chain. This sample is drawn from a study of T cell changes during pregnancy in multiple sclerosis. Assay: immunoSEQ multiplex PCR; the TCRdb copy retains only in-frame clones and omits some. In the table there are around 60,000 clones, 90% to 95% of which are singletons. The length of the CDR3 is 16 residues. CDR1 and CDR2 (germline): LGHNA, YSLEER. Trimming shortened V by 1 base and J by 0 bases, and 10 bases separated the two germline ends. The sequence came from a female donor with multiple sclerosis, enrolled in a pregnancy study. The source material was CD8+ T cells from peripheral blood mononuclear cells, sampled in the third trimester of pregnancy. The gene calls are TRBV4-3 and TRBJ1-5; D unresolved. CDR3 amino acids: CASSQVYGGSNQPQHF. The CDR3 DNA sequence: TGCGCCAGCAGCCAAGTATACGGAGGTAGCAATCAGCCCCAGCATTTT.